Each of the 29 T cell receptor beta chains below was sequenced from the same sample in a study of early stage breast cancer tumors. Generated by immunoSEQ multiplex PCR, the TCRdb table keeps only in-frame clones and is missing some. Of tens of thousands of clones listed, about 80% were seen once; the top ten hold approximately 3.6%. Sequenced: blood. Every receptor here comes from a person in their thirties with breast cancer.

The rearrangement links TRBV5-1 to TRBJ1-2; D is unresolved. Per the germline V gene, CDR1 is SGHRS and CDR2 is YFSETQ. The length of the CDR3 is 15 residues. V lost 0 bases and J lost 5, with 14 bases in between. CDR3 nucleotides: TGCGCCAGCAGCTTGGCTCGGGAGGGAACGTATGGCTACACCTTC. Translating it yields CASSLAREGTYGYTF. The full variable domain, with the rest looked up from reference TRBV5-1 and TRBJ1-2, is KAGVTQTPRYLIKTRGQQVTLSCSPISGHRSVSWYQQTPGQGLQFLFEYFSETQRNKGNFPGRFSGRQFSNSRSEMNVSTLELGDSALYLCASSLAREGTYGYTFGSGTRLTVV.

The CDR3 spells CASSQGTGGTYGYTF. In DNA form, the CDR3 reads TGTGCCAGCAGCCAAGGGACAGGGGGCACGTATGGCTACACCTTC. The chain employs TRBV5-8 and TRBJ1-2, with TRBD1 matching over 12 bases. This CDR3 is 15 amino acids long. With 4 bases clipped from V and 5 bases from J, the junction kept 6 bases outside the gene matches. Per the germline V gene, CDR1 is SGHTS and CDR2 is YDEGEE.

This chain joins TRBV4-3 and TRBJ2-2; 7 bases align to TRBD2. V dropped 0 bases and J dropped 7; count of bases not matched to a gene: 14. The V gene's germline CDR1 is LGHNA and CDR2 YSLEER. This CDR3 contains 18 residues. The CDR3 region is CASSQDLWREKRGGELFF. Here the CDR3 DNA reads TGCGCCAGCAGCCAAGATCTCTGGCGGGAGAAAAGGGGCGGGGAGCTGTTTTTT.

V usage is TRBV2 and J usage is TRBJ1-4, with a weak D call TRBD1 (6 bases). From germline, CDR1 is SNHLY and CDR2 FYNNEI. The V end lost 6 bases, the J end lost 3 bases, and 20 bases lay between the germline ends. This CDR3 region has 17 residues. The CDR3 region is CASSSTQGTGANEKLFF. DNA for the CDR3: TGTGCCAGCAGCTCTACACAGGGTACCGGCGCTAATGAAAAACTGTTTTTT.

The V and J genes are TRBV19 and TRBJ1-3, with D perhaps matching TRBD1 (6 bases). Germline lookup yields CDR1 LNHDA and CDR2 SQIVND (reference sequence). This CDR3 has 15 residues. With 7 bases removed from V and 0 bases from J, the gap between germline ends came to 13 bases. The CDR3 nucleotides are TGTGCCAGTAAGGACAGTCCCCTCTCTGGAAACACCATATATTTT. Translation: CASKDSPLSGNTIYF.

This sequence joins TRBV19 and TRBJ1-4; D uncertain. The CDR3 length is 13 residues. The germline CDR1 and CDR2 sequences are LNHDA and SQIVND (reference sequence). V was cut by 5 bases and J by 3 bases, with 7 bases left in between. The chain's CDR3 is CASSVSANEKLFF. CDR3 coding DNA: TGTGCCAGTAGTGTCTCGGCTAATGAAAAACTGTTTTTT.

V and J are TRBV9 and TRBJ1-4; D gene uncertain. This CDR3 is 16 amino acids long. CDR1 and CDR2 from the germline V gene are SGDLS and YYNGEE. V gave up 3 bases and J gave up 0 bases, with 12 bases separating them. Here the CDR3 reads CASSGGSPATNEKLFF. The DNA of the CDR3 is TGTGCCAGCAGCGGAGGGAGCCCTGCAACTAATGAAAAACTGTTTTTT.

The chain has TRBV5-1 and TRBJ2-5; 8 nucleotides align to TRBD2. Trimming cost V 6 bases and J 0 bases; bases outside gene matches: 4. The CDR3 consists of 14 residues. Germline V gene lookup returns CDR1 SGHRS and CDR2 YFSETQ. The CDR3 coding sequence is TGCGCCAGCAAAGGCGGGGGGTACCAAGAGACCCAGTACTTC. Protein: CASKGGGYQETQYF.

The chain has TRBV7-9 and TRBJ2-6, with no clear D. CDR3 length: 16 residues. The ends were cut back, 1 base at V and 2 bases at J, with 9 bases in the middle. From germline, CDR1 is SEHNR and CDR2 FQNEAQ (reference sequence). The CDR3 loop reads CASSLVFGAGANVLTF. The CDR3 bases are TGTGCCAGCAGCTTAGTGTTTGGGGCTGGGGCCAACGTCCTGACTTTC.

The chain has TRBV5-1 and TRBJ2-7; TRBD2 matches at 7 bases. V gave up 3 bases and J gave up 2 bases; unmatched junction bases: 8. Germline CDR1 and CDR2: SGHRS and YFSETQ. The CDR3 loop spans 15 amino acids. Here the CDR3 reads CASSSYAGATYEQYF. CDR3 coding DNA: TGCGCCAGCAGCTCATATGCGGGAGCCACCTACGAGCAGTACTTC.

This clone has more than one count but fewer than ten. The chain couples TRBV5-1 to TRBJ1-5, with 7 positions matching TRBD1. V lost 2 bases and J lost 5; bases outside the gene matches: 7. Germline V gives CDR1 SGHRS, CDR2 YFSETQ. The CDR3 has 15 amino acids. CDR3 amino acids: CASSLQGREDQPQHF. The CDR3 DNA is TGCGCCAGCAGCTTACAGGGGCGGGAGGATCAGCCCCAGCATTTT.

This chain uses TRBV4-2 with TRBJ2-7; the D gene is possibly TRBD2 (6 bases). CDR1 is LGHNA and CDR2 is YNFKEQ in the germline V gene. The CDR3 totals 16 residues. The V end lost 0 bases, the J end lost 2 bases, and 14 bases lay between the germline ends. CDR3 DNA sequence: TGTGCCAGCAGCCAAGAAACGGGAGTGGGGGCCTACGAGCAGTACTTC. Amino acid sequence: CASSQETGVGAYEQYF.

The chain couples TRBV6-5 to TRBJ2-5, with TRBD2 identical over 11 bases. The CDR3 is 14 amino acids. Germline V gene sequence: CDR1 MNHEY, CDR2 SVGAGI. Germline trimming cut 6 bases from V and 4 bases from J; bases unmatched to any gene: 4. As DNA, the CDR3 is TGTGCCAGCAGCTCTCTAGCGGGAGGAGAGACCCAGTACTTC. Its translation is CASSSLAGGETQYF.

V gene TRBV19 combines with J gene TRBJ1-5, with unresolved D. V lost 8 bases and J lost 7, with 12 bases in between. Germline values: CDR1 LNHDA, CDR2 SQIVND (reference sequence). CDR3 length: 12 residues. In DNA form, the CDR3 reads TGTGCCAGTTCACGGGTTCCACAGCCCCAGCATTTT. Protein: CASSRVPQPQHF.

The genes are TRBV2 and TRBJ2-5; TRBD2 matches at 11 bases. Germline V CDR1 and CDR2: SNHLY, FYNNEI. The CDR3 runs 18 residues. Trimming cost V 0 bases and J 4 bases; bases outside gene matches: 10. The CDR3 nucleotides are TGTGCCAGCAGTGAAGCTTTTAGCGGGAGGGCAGGTCGAGAGACCCAGTACTTC. This encodes CASSEAFSGRAGRETQYF.

This chain joins TRBV6-5 and TRBJ1-2, with D uncertain. Trimming shortened V by 0 bases and J by 4 bases, and 12 bases separated the two germline ends. Germline CDR1 MNHEY, CDR2 SVGAGI. This CDR3 has 15 residues. The CDR3 loop reads CASSYSSVQLYGYTF. DNA of the CDR3: TGTGCCAGCAGTTACTCGTCTGTCCAGCTCTATGGCTACACCTTC.

This sequence joins TRBV18 and TRBJ1-5; D is unclear. Trimming removed 0 bases from V and 4 bases from J, with 4 bases in between. The CDR3 is 13 residues long. From germline, CDR1 is KGHSH and CDR2 LQKENI. CDR3 coding DNA: TGTGCCAGCTCACCACCCAATAATCAGCCCCAGCATTTT. Translating gives CASSPPNNQPQHF.

The rearrangement joins TRBV6-6 to TRBJ2-1; 11 nucleotides line up with TRBD2. CDR3 length equals 15 residues. Germline trimming cut 5 bases from V and 2 bases from J; bases unmatched to any gene: 2. The germline gives CDR1 MNHNY, CDR2 SVGAGI (reference sequence). CDR3 sequence reads: CASSRLAGTYNEQFF. The DNA of the CDR3 is TGTGCCAGCAGTAGACTAGCGGGGACCTACAATGAGCAGTTCTTC.

This clone was recorded a few times. V and J are TRBV6-4 and TRBJ2-1, with 7 bases lining up with TRBD2. V gave up 0 bases and J gave up 7 bases; unmatched junction bases: 3. Germline V lookup: CDR1 MRHNA, CDR2 SNTAGT. The CDR3 sequence is 14 residues long. CDR3 in DNA: TGTGCCAGCAGTGACTCAGGGGAGGGAAATGAGCAGTTCTTC. Protein sequence: CASSDSGEGNEQFF.

This clone is deemed medium-sized (0.01 to 0.1%). CDR3 in amino acids: CASHGGYEQYF. CDR3 nucleotide sequence: TGTGCCAGCCATGGGGGCTACGAGCAGTACTTC. The chain uses TRBV19 and TRBJ2-7; D possibly matches TRBD1 or TRBD2 (5 bases each). Trimming removed 9 bases from V and 3 bases from J, with 9 bases in between. CDR1 and CDR2 from the germline V gene are LNHDA and SQIVND (reference sequence). The CDR3 length is 11 residues.

The genes are TRBV2 and TRBJ2-2, with no clear D. CDR3 size: 15 residues. V lost 8 bases, J lost 3 bases, and 16 bases lay in between. The germline CDR1 and CDR2 sequences are SNHLY and FYNNEI. The chain's CDR3 is CASSSEPADTGELFF. The CDR3 bases are TGTGCCAGCTCCTCCGAGCCCGCGGACACCGGGGAGCTGTTTTTT.

The genes are TRBV30 and TRBJ2-1, with TRBD2 matching over 9 bases. Germline V gene lookup returns CDR1 GTSNPN and CDR2 SVGIG (reference sequence). There are 16 residues in the CDR3. The V and J ends lost 2 bases and 2 bases, in that order; junction bases with no gene match: 7. CDR3 coding DNA: TGTGCCTGGAGTATCCTTAGCGGGGGAACCTACAATGAGCAGTTCTTC. This codes for CAWSILSGGTYNEQFF.

The chain is built from TRBV5-4 and TRBJ2-7, with D hard to call. Germline V gene lookup returns CDR1 SGHNT and CDR2 YYREEE (reference sequence). Trimming cost V 4 bases and J 5 bases, with 13 bases left between them. This CDR3 contains 13 residues. The chain's CDR3 is CASSHRPHHEQYF. CDR3 nucleotide sequence: TGTGCCAGCAGCCACCGGCCCCACCACGAGCAGTACTTC.

The chain couples TRBV6-4 to TRBJ2-1; a possible D gene is TRBD2 (6 bases). There are 16 residues in the CDR3. V lost 3 bases and J 3 bases, leaving 15 bases between the germline ends. The germline V gene has CDR1 MRHNA and CDR2 SNTAGT. The CDR3 reads CASSDVSGRFYNEQFF. CDR3 DNA sequence: TGTGCCAGCAGTGATGTAAGTGGGAGGTTCTACAATGAGCAGTTCTTC.

The V call is TRBV10-3, the J call TRBJ2-5, with a possible D match to TRBD1 (7 bases). Deletions cut 6 bases from V and 2 bases from J, with 16 bases between. The CDR3 consists of 15 residues. Germline CDR1 is ENHRY and CDR2 is SYGVKD. CDR3 sequence: CAIRDEGAGQETQYF. The DNA of the CDR3 is TGTGCCATCAGGGACGAGGGGGCGGGACAAGAGACCCAGTACTTC.

V usage is TRBV6-1 and J usage is TRBJ2-7; a possible D gene is TRBD2 (6 bases). Germline V gives CDR1 MNHNS, CDR2 SASEGT. Trimming removed 9 bases from V and 4 bases from J, with 16 bases in between. This CDR3 has 13 amino acids. In DNA form, the CDR3 reads TGTGCCAGAGACGACCGGGACTTGTACGAGCAGTACTTC. Translated: CARDDRDLYEQYF.

V gene TRBV6-6 combines with J gene TRBJ2-5; D is unclear. The CDR3 spans 14 residues. V lost 2 bases and J 1 base, leaving 8 bases between the germline ends. Germline V CDR1 and CDR2: MNHNY, SVGAGI (reference sequence). The CDR3 region is CASSYRRFQETQYF. CDR3 DNA sequence: TGTGCCAGCAGTTACCGGCGGTTCCAAGAGACCCAGTACTTC.

The chain links TRBV6-5 to TRBJ1-1, with D possibly TRBD1 on 6 matching bases. V lost 10 bases to trimming and J lost 3 bases, with 12 bases between them. The CDR3 is 12 residues long. The germline CDR1 and CDR2 sequences are MNHEY and SVGAGI. CDR3 sequence reads: CATSQGHTEAFF. DNA for the CDR3: TGTGCCACCTCACAGGGACACACTGAAGCTTTCTTT.

This chain joins TRBV2 and TRBJ1-1; 7 bases match TRBD1. Germline CDR1 and CDR2: SNHLY and FYNNEI. This CDR3 region has 15 residues. The V and J ends lost 5 bases and 1 base, in that order; junction bases with no gene match: 7. Written as DNA, the CDR3 is TGTGCCAGCAGTTACTCGGGACAGACGAACACTGAAGCTTTCTTT. As protein: CASSYSGQTNTEAFF.